This T cell receptor beta chain was observed in a study of neoadjuvant nivolumab and ipilimumab in lung cancer. Broader study findings: Pretherapy blood TCR richness correlated positively with resected tumor richness. TCR sequencing covered a small number of samples.

From germline, CDR1 is MNHNS and CDR2 SASEGT. The V end was cut by 10 bases, the J end by 7 bases, with 16 bases between. CDR3 length: 13 residues. The protocol was immunoSEQ multiplex PCR, while the TCRdb copy is restricted to in-frame clones and leaves out a portion. The repertoire holds some 30,000 clones, just over 90% seen once, with roughly 5% in the top ten. On this clone: Its antigen is still unknown.

The receptor was derived from an adult with non-small cell lung cancer. V is TRBV6-1 and J is TRBJ1-4; a weak D match, TRBD1 (5 bases). This specimen consisted of peripheral blood, obtained after neoadjuvant nivolumab, alone or with ipilimumab, at or shortly before surgery. In DNA, the CDR3 is TGTGCCACCCTAGGGCAGGGTGGTGAAAAACTGTTTTTT. Amino acids: CATLGQGGEKLFF.